Listed below are T cell receptor beta chains from one sample, sequenced in a study of shared clonotypes between healthy human individuals. Clones were sequenced by immunoSEQ multiplex PCR, and TCRdb holds only the in-frame ones, with some missing. The data contain 2.3 million or so clones, about 92% of them singletons. The specimen was naive CD4+ T cells from PBMCs. All receptors come from a man between 18 and 35 years old in good health. Some clones in this sample may be carry-over from other donors' samples. CDR3s include the opening cysteine and the closing phenylalanine or tryptophan. A D gene is named only where the DNA matches it firmly. Clone size, where shown, is once, few, many, or a class for clones that have expanded.

CDR3 length,J gene,V gene,D gene,clone size,CDR3 protein,CDR3 DNA
15,TRBJ2-5,TRBV6-1,TRBD1,-,CASRQIRGPGETQYF,TGTGCCAGCAGACAGATCAGGGGGCCGGGGGAGACCCAGTACTTC
15,TRBJ1-1,TRBV6-1,-,-,CASTRLSGLNTEAFF,TGTGCCAGCACCAGGTTGTCTGGGTTGAACACTGAAGCTTTCTTT
15,TRBJ2-3,TRBV27,TRBD2,-,CASGETSGLTDTQYF,TGTGCCAGCGGCGAGACTAGCGGACTCACAGATACGCAGTATTTT
15,TRBJ2-1,TRBV11-3,-,-,CASSQGQRGNNEQFF,TGTGCCAGCAGCCAGGGCCAGAGGGGAAACAATGAGCAGTTCTTC
15,TRBJ2-3,TRBV6-5,-,-,CASSYSDVGTDTQYF,TGTGCCAGCAGTTACTCCGACGTCGGCACAGATACGCAGTATTTT
14,TRBJ2-1,TRBV19,-,-,CASSPRTTYNEQFF,TGTGCCAGTAGTCCCCGGACAACCTACAATGAGCAGTTCTTC
14,TRBJ1-2,TRBV4-1,-,-,CASSQEIVGDGYTF,TGCGCCAGCAGCCAAGAGATAGTGGGCGATGGCTACACCTTC
14,TRBJ2-1,TRBV7-3,TRBD2,-,CASSQAGTSLEQFF,TGTGCCAGCAGCCAAGCCGGGACTAGCCTTGAGCAGTTCTTC
13,TRBJ1-2,TRBV28,TRBD1,-,CASLLQGEKGYTF,TGTGCCAGCCTTCTTCAGGGGGAGAAGGGCTACACCTTC
16,TRBJ1-5,TRBV28,-,-,CASSSPWDKNNQPQHF,TGTGCCAGCAGTTCCCCTTGGGACAAAAACAATCAGCCCCAGCATTTT
12,TRBJ1-4,TRBV2,TRBD1,-,CASTQTGTGSTF,TGTGCCAGCACCCAGACCGGGACAGGGAGTACATTT
13,TRBJ1-2,TRBV27,-,-,CASSFKGSYGYTF,TGTGCCAGCAGTTTTAAGGGGTCCTATGGCTACACCTTC
14,TRBJ2-5,TRBV7-2,-,-,CASSLLGPQETQYF,TGTGCCAGCAGCTTATTGGGGCCCCAAGAGACCCAGTACTTC
15,TRBJ2-7,TRBV5-1,-,-,CASRTRADGSYEQYF,TGCGCCAGCAGGACGAGAGCGGATGGGTCCTACGAGCAGTACTTC
14,TRBJ2-1,TRBV29-1,TRBD2,-,CSVVSSGSLDEQFF,TGCAGCGTTGTTTCTAGCGGGAGTTTAGATGAGCAGTTCTTC
14,TRBJ2-3,TRBV6-5,-,-,CASSPVRGEDTQYF,TGTGCCAGCAGCCCAGTGAGAGGGGAAGATACGCAGTATTTT
19,TRBJ2-5,TRBV7-2,TRBD2,-,CASSRSPTRASGIQETQYF,TGTGCCAGCAGCCGATCCCCCACCCGGGCTAGCGGTATCCAAGAGACCCAGTACTTC
15,TRBJ2-3,TRBV18,TRBD2,-,CASSPLGSGGFTQYF,TGTGCCAGCTCACCACTTGGTAGCGGGGGTTTTACGCAGTATTTT
11,TRBJ2-4,TRBV6-5,-,-,CASSDGTLQYF,TGTGCCAGCAGTGACGGGACACTGCAGTACTTC
15,TRBJ2-1,TRBV2,-,-,CATVKAWEGDNEQFF,TGTGCCACCGTAAAAGCGTGGGAGGGGGACAATGAGCAGTTCTTC
14,TRBJ2-6,TRBV9,-,-,CASSESSGANVLTF,TGTGCCAGCAGCGAGAGCTCTGGGGCCAACGTCCTGACTTTC
13,TRBJ2-7,TRBV7-9,-,-,CASSAGGPYEQYF,TGTGCCAGCAGCGCCGGGGGCCCCTACGAGCAGTACTTC
14,TRBJ1-2,TRBV4-2,-,-,CASSQSQGSYGYTF,TGTGCCAGCAGCCAATCCCAGGGTAGCTATGGCTACACCTTC
11,TRBJ2-7,TRBV5-1,-,-,CASSDTGAKYF,TGCGCCAGCAGCGACACCGGGGCGAAGTACTTC
16,TRBJ2-1,TRBV4-1,-,-,CASSQDGFRGGDEQFF,TGCGCCAGCAGCCAAGATGGGTTTAGGGGCGGGGATGAGCAGTTCTTC
15,TRBJ2-7,TRBV6-1,TRBD2,-,CASIRLAGGRIEQYF,TGTGCCAGCATCCGACTAGCGGGAGGGCGAATCGAGCAGTACTTC
15,TRBJ2-1,TRBV5-4,-,-,CASSLGGPTENEQFF,TGTGCCAGCAGCTTGGGGGGCCCTACGGAGAATGAGCAGTTCTTC
13,TRBJ1-5,TRBV14,-,few,CASSLGVYQPQHF,TGTGCCAGCAGCCTGGGAGTCTATCAGCCCCAGCATTTT
15,TRBJ2-7,TRBV10-3,TRBD2,-,CAISEGPSGTYEQYF,TGTGCCATCAGCGAAGGGCCTAGCGGTACCTACGAGCAGTACTTC
16,TRBJ2-1,TRBV4-3,-,-,CASSQVRGPAGNEQFF,TGCGCCAGCAGCCAAGTGCGAGGACCGGCGGGGAATGAGCAGTTCTTC
15,TRBJ2-7,TRBV4-2,-,-,CASSQEPGRHYEQYF,TGTGCCAGCAGCCAAGAACCCGGCCGCCACTACGAGCAGTACTTC
15,TRBJ2-1,TRBV9,TRBD2,-,CASSESSGTYNEQFF,TGTGCCAGCAGCGAATCTAGCGGAACCTACAATGAGCAGTTCTTC
16,TRBJ2-2,TRBV28,TRBD1,once,CASRPQDRGNTGELFF,TGTGCCAGCAGACCTCAGGACAGGGGGAACACCGGGGAGCTGTTTTTT
13,TRBJ2-7,TRBV7-2,-,-,CASSLAGFSEQYF,TGTGCCAGCAGCTTAGCAGGGTTCAGCGAGCAGTACTTC
13,TRBJ1-2,TRBV27,-,few,CASSLSPGYGYTF,TGTGCCAGCAGTTTATCCCCGGGCTATGGCTACACCTTC
14,TRBJ2-1,TRBV6-1,-,-,CASKSGGQYNEQFF,TGTGCCAGCAAAAGCGGCGGGCAGTACAATGAGCAGTTCTTC
16,TRBJ1-5,TRBV5-6,-,-,CASSLMDGAGNQPQHF,TGTGCCAGCAGCTTGATGGATGGGGCTGGCAATCAGCCCCAGCATTTT
18,TRBJ2-7,TRBV27,-,-,CASSLSYRSQGRPYEQYF,TGTGCCAGCAGTTTATCGTACCGAAGTCAAGGACGGCCCTACGAGCAGTACTTC
13,TRBJ1-1,TRBV6-6,TRBD1,once,CANTRGRNTEAFF,TGTGCCAATACCAGGGGGAGGAACACTGAAGCTTTCTTT
16,TRBJ2-1,TRBV9,-,once,CASSVGSGQPYNEQFF,TGTGCCAGCAGCGTAGGTAGCGGACAGCCTTACAATGAGCAGTTCTTC
14,TRBJ2-7,TRBV4-2,TRBD2,-,CASSQAGGSYEQYF,TGTGCCAGCAGCCAAGCGGGGGGGTCCTACGAGCAGTACTTC
15,TRBJ2-2,TRBV5-4,-,-,CASSLGGRVDGELFF,TGTGCCAGCAGCTTGGGTGGCAGGGTGGACGGGGAGCTGTTTTTT